These 21 T cell receptor beta chains were sequenced from one sample in a study of T cell changes during pregnancy in multiple sclerosis. Measured with immunoSEQ multiplex PCR; TCRdb has only the in-frame clones, and not every one. Here the sample spans about 50,000 clones, 80% to 95% being singletons. The sequencing here drew on CD4+ T cells from peripheral blood mononuclear cells, taken after pregnancy. The receptors were gathered from a female donor with multiple sclerosis, enrolled in a pregnancy study.

This clone was found a few times. The chain uses TRBV7-9 and TRBJ2-3; D call uncertain. CDR3 size: 14 residues. Germline V lookup: CDR1 SEHNR, CDR2 FQNEAQ (reference sequence). The V gene lost 5 bases and the J gene lost 4 bases, with 13 bases spanning the gap. Written as DNA, the CDR3 is TGTGCCAGCAGCCTGGTGCGTGTCGCAGATACGCAGTATTTT. Protein: CASSLVRVADTQYF.

This chain uses TRBV29-1 with TRBJ2-3, with 11 bases fitting TRBD2. With V trimmed by 4 bases and J by 3 bases, 9 bases remained unmatched. The CDR3 sequence is 16 residues long. CDR1 and CDR2 (germline): SQVTM, ANQGSEA. The CDR3 sequence: CSVANRVAGGTDTQYF. The CDR3 nucleotides read TGCAGCGTTGCTAATCGGGTAGCGGGAGGGACAGATACGCAGTATTTT.

The chain is built from TRBV7-6 and TRBJ2-1, with 9 bases lining up with TRBD2. Trimming removed 5 bases from V and 6 bases from J; junction bases left unmatched: 8. This CDR3 contains 15 residues. Germline CDR1 reads SGHVS; CDR2 reads FNYEAQ. The CDR3 nucleotides read TGTGCCAGCAGCCCCCTGGCGGGAGGGATCAATGAGCAGTTCTTC. This gives the protein CASSPLAGGINEQFF.

This rearrangement joins TRBV19 to TRBJ1-2; a possible D gene is TRBD1 (5 bases). Between the trimmed V and J ends, which lost 3 bases and 4 bases, there was a span of 15 bases. Germline loops: CDR1 LNHDA, CDR2 SQIVND (reference sequence). The CDR3 consists of 15 residues. The CDR3: CASSIAGGPLYGYTF. In DNA form, the CDR3 reads TGTGCCAGTAGTATCGCGGGGGGACCTCTCTATGGCTACACCTTC.

The chain uses TRBV2 and TRBJ1-1, with 9 bases identical to TRBD1. Germline CDR1 and CDR2: SNHLY and FYNNEI. V trimming: 7 bases; J trimming: 3 bases; junction bases outside the gene matches: 9. This CDR3 has 15 amino acids. The CDR3 bases are TGTGCCAGCAACCCAGACAGGGGGTGGTACACTGAAGCTTTCTTT. Translating it yields CASNPDRGWYTEAFF.

The chain employs TRBV30 and TRBJ1-2; possible D gene TRBD1, 5 bases. The CDR3 is 15 amino acids. Germline V gene sequence: CDR1 GTSNPN, CDR2 SVGIG (reference sequence). V lost 5 bases and J 0 bases, leaving 16 bases between the germline ends. CDR3 loop: CAWGRVVTPNYGYTF. The CDR3 DNA reads as TGTGCCTGGGGCAGGGTAGTTACGCCTAACTATGGCTACACCTTC.

This chain joins TRBV7-9 and TRBJ1-1, with a tentative D call TRBD1 (5 bases). CDR3 length: 16 residues. V lost 0 bases and J lost 3, with 14 bases in between. CDR1 and CDR2 (germline): SEHNR, FQNEAQ (reference sequence). In DNA form, the CDR3 reads TGTGCCAGCAGCTTAGCCAGGGTCGGTAGGGACACTGAAGCTTTCTTT. Amino acids: CASSLARVGRDTEAFF.

The V call is TRBV7-2, the J call TRBJ1-3; D is possibly TRBD1 (5 bases). Trimming pared 2 bases from V and 3 bases from J, leaving 11 bases between. The CDR3 has 15 amino acids. Germline V gene lookup returns CDR1 SGHTA and CDR2 FQGNSA. The DNA of the CDR3 is TGTGCCAGCAGCTTATTCCGGGGGGGTGGAAACACCATATATTTT. It codes for CASSLFRGGGNTIYF.

This chain connects TRBV15 to TRBJ1-2, with D possibly TRBD1 on 5 matching bases. Germline assignment: CDR1 LNHNV and CDR2 YYDKDF (reference sequence). Trimming removed 1 base from V and 4 bases from J, with 13 bases in between. The CDR3 runs to 15 residues. The CDR3 region is CATSRVWGESYGYTF. The DNA of the CDR3 is TGTGCCACCAGCAGAGTATGGGGCGAGAGCTATGGCTACACCTTC.

The chain joins TRBV2 to TRBJ1-5; possibly TRBD1 for D (6 bases). Trimming left V 6 bases short and J 4 bases short, with 13 bases between. Germline V gene lookup returns CDR1 SNHLY and CDR2 FYNNEI. This CDR3 has 14 amino acids. The chain's CDR3 is CASSPDRKNQPQHF. In DNA form, the CDR3 reads TGTGCCAGCAGCCCAGACAGGAAAAATCAGCCCCAGCATTTT.

The chain couples TRBV5-5 to TRBJ2-1; 9 bases align to TRBD1. The V segment lost 3 bases and the J segment 6 bases; nucleotides outside the gene matches: 13. This CDR3 has 17 residues. The germline gives CDR1 SGHKS, CDR2 YYEKEE (reference sequence). The CDR3 coding sequence is TGTGCCAGCAGCTCTTTCACAGGGGGCAGGATTATCAATGAGCAGTTCTTC. Translation gives CASSSFTGGRIINEQFF.

The J gene is TRBJ1-1, the V gene TRBV6-1; 11 nucleotides line up with TRBD1. The CDR3 is 15 residues long. V lost 6 bases and J lost 4; bases outside the gene matches: 7. Germline V gives CDR1 MNHNS, CDR2 SASEGT. For the CDR3, the DNA is TGTGCCAGCAGACACACCGGGACAGGGGGCACTGAAGCTTTCTTT. This encodes CASRHTGTGGTEAFF.

The V gene is TRBV5-1, the J gene TRBJ2-2; D remains ambiguous. V lost 4 bases and J lost 5, with 15 bases in between. The CDR3 is made up of 15 amino acids. Germline V gene lookup returns CDR1 SGHRS and CDR2 YFSETQ. The CDR3 DNA reads TGCGCCAGCAGCATATCGGCTACCAGGACCGGGGAGCTGTTTTTT. Protein sequence: CASSISATRTGELFF.

CDR3 in DNA: TGTGCCAGCAGCTCAGTACCGGGACAGGGCTCCTACGAGCAGTACTTC. This codes for CASSSVPGQGSYEQYF. The V gene is TRBV7-8, the J gene TRBJ2-7, with TRBD1 matching over 9 bases. This CDR3 spans 16 amino acids. J was trimmed by 0 bases and V by 4 bases; bases with no gene match: 7. Germline V gene sequence: CDR1 SGHVS, CDR2 FQNEAQ.

V and J are TRBV5-1 and TRBJ2-2, with 7 positions matching TRBD2. The CDR3 totals 15 residues. Germline V lookup: CDR1 SGHRS, CDR2 YFSETQ. The V gene end was trimmed by 7 bases and the J gene end by 0 bases; junction bases not matched to a gene: 6. This CDR3 is CASGLGLSNTGELFF. The CDR3 bases are TGCGCCAGCGGACTAGGGCTTTCGAACACCGGGGAGCTGTTTTTT. Complete variable domain (other parts from reference TRBV5-1 and TRBJ2-2): KAGVTQTPRYLIKTRGQQVTLSCSPISGHRSVSWYQQTPGQGLQFLFEYFSETQRNKGNFPGRFSGRQFSNSRSEMNVSTLELGDSALYLCASGLGLSNTGELFFGEGSRLTVL.

The V and J genes are TRBV5-4 and TRBJ1-1, with D maybe TRBD1 (5 bases). CDR1 and CDR2 (germline): SGHNT, YYREEE (reference sequence). The CDR3 length is 13 residues. Trimming removed 0 bases from V and 6 bases from J, with 9 bases in between. Here the CDR3 reads CASSLERQSEAFF. The CDR3 DNA is TGTGCCAGCAGCTTGGAGAGACAGTCTGAAGCTTTCTTT.

The V call is TRBV6-1, the J call TRBJ2-7; 14 positions match TRBD2. Trimming at V came to 6 bases and at J to 8 bases, leaving 6 bases not matched to a gene. Germline lookup yields CDR1 MNHNS and CDR2 SASEGT. The CDR3 is made up of 14 amino acids. The CDR3 spells CASRGGTSGRQQYF. CDR3 coding DNA: TGTGCCAGCAGAGGGGGGACTAGCGGGAGACAGCAGTACTTC.

The chain uses TRBV6-1 and TRBJ2-1; possible D gene TRBD2, 6 bases. This CDR3 is 14 amino acids long. Trimming cost V 3 bases and J 7 bases, with 13 bases left between them. Germline V lookup: CDR1 MNHNS, CDR2 SASEGT. The CDR3 loop is CASSESGFNNEQFF. CDR3 in DNA: TGTGCCAGCAGTGAGAGCGGGTTTAATAATGAGCAGTTCTTC.

This chain joins TRBV28 and TRBJ1-2; 9 bases align to TRBD1. J lost 4 bases, V lost 5 bases, and 11 bases had no gene match. Germline V gene lookup returns CDR1 MDHEN and CDR2 SYDVKM. The CDR3 length is 16 residues. The CDR3 DNA reads as TGTGCCAGCAGTCCCAGGGCCCGACAGGGGGGCTATGGCTACACCTTC. Translated, it gives CASSPRARQGGYGYTF.

The J gene is TRBJ2-3, the V gene TRBV5-8, with TRBD1 matching 9 bases. Germline V gene data show CDR1 as SGHTS and CDR2 as YDEGEE. With 2 bases clipped from V and 3 bases from J, the junction kept 7 bases outside the gene matches. The CDR3 consists of 16 residues. CDR3 residues: CASSFDGGQGTDTQYF. In DNA, the CDR3 is TGTGCCAGCAGCTTTGACGGGGGACAGGGTACAGATACGCAGTATTTT.

This rearrangement joins TRBV5-1 to TRBJ2-7; the match to TRBD2 covers 7 bases. The CDR3 is made up of 14 amino acids. Trimming took 0 bases from V and 6 from J; bases not matched to a gene: 6. Germline V gene lookup returns CDR1 SGHRS and CDR2 YFSETQ. CDR3 protein: CASSLGLAQGEQYF. In nucleotides, the CDR3 is TGCGCCAGCAGCTTGGGACTAGCCCAAGGCGAGCAGTACTTC.